The next 25 T cell receptor beta chains were all read from a single sample in a study of post-analysis software for immune sequencing data. Points from the study as a whole: Patients showed TRBV5-6, TRBV5-1 and TRBV20-1 among roughly 5 TRBV segments more frequent than in controls.

Unique molecular identifiers were carried by the TCR beta cDNA libraries. MiXCR, applied by TCRdb to the PCR reads, yields one record per CDR3 protein. The sample shows around 710,000 distinct CDR3 sequences, 46% of them seen only once. These receptors' targets are unknown. The sample taken for sequencing was blood. These receptors were collected from a girl aged 10 to 17 with multiple sclerosis.

The chain carries TRBV18 and TRBJ2-1, with a tentative D call TRBD2 (6 bases). CDR3 length equals 16 residues. CDR1 is KGHSH, CDR2 LQKENI, per germline. The ends were cut back, 3 bases at V and 2 bases at J, with 14 bases in the middle. The CDR3 is CASSPWGDDAYNEQFF. The DNA for the CDR3 is TGTGCCAGCTCACCTTGGGGGGATGATGCCTACAATGAGCAGTTCTTC.

The chain recombines TRBV12-3 or TRBV12-4 with TRBJ2-7, with 7 nucleotides matching TRBD2. The V segment lost 6 bases and the J segment 4 bases; nucleotides outside the gene matches: 6. CDR3 length equals 13 residues. CDR3 sequence reads: CASSSSGLYEQYF. The DNA of the CDR3 is TGTGCCAGCAGCAGTAGCGGGTTATACGAGCAGTACTTC.

The J gene is TRBJ2-1, the V gene TRBV29-1; 9 bases match TRBD2. The V segment lost 3 bases and the J segment 9 bases; nucleotides outside the gene matches: 9. The germline V gene encodes CDR1 SQVTM and CDR2 ANQGSEA. The CDR3 spans 14 residues. For the CDR3, the DNA is TGCAGCGTTGAGGGCGGGAGGGCCGAGGGTGAGCAGTTCTTC. Translated: CSVEGGRAEGEQFF.

J is TRBJ1-1 and V is TRBV12-3 or TRBV12-4; 7 bases map to TRBD1. Trimming at V came to 5 bases and at J to 6 bases, leaving 15 bases not matched to a gene. CDR3 length: 16 amino acids. CDR3 coding DNA: TGTGCCAGCAGTACTCGGCTGGGACAGCATTCCGCTGAAGCTTTCTTT. Translating it yields CASSTRLGQHSAEAFF.

This rearrangement joins TRBV28 to TRBJ1-2, with TRBD1 identical over 7 bases. CDR1 MDHEN and CDR2 SYDVKM come from the germline V gene. CDR3 length equals 15 residues. V dropped 10 bases and J dropped 4; count of bases not matched to a gene: 15. Here the CDR3 reads CAIRSRKGDSYGYTF. The CDR3 DNA sequence: TGTGCCATCCGGAGCAGGAAGGGGGACAGCTATGGCTACACCTTC.

The genes are TRBV7-8 and TRBJ1-6; D is unresolved. The CDR3 is 13 amino acids. V lost 3 bases, J lost 7 bases, and 7 bases lay in between. Germline CDR1 SGHVS, CDR2 FQNEAQ. The CDR3 coding sequence is TGTGCCAGCAGCTTTGCAGGCAATTCACCCCTCCACTTT. Protein: CASSFAGNSPLHF.

There are a few counts of this clonotype. The rearrangement joins TRBV7-2 to TRBJ2-7, with TRBD1 matching 7 bases. The CDR3 spans 11 residues. The V gene end was trimmed by 5 bases and the J gene end by 9 bases; junction bases not matched to a gene: 4. CDR1 and CDR2 from the germline V gene are SGHTA and FQGNSA. CDR3: CASSLPGGQYF. DNA of the CDR3: TGTGCCAGCAGCCTCCCAGGGGGGCAGTACTTC.

This clonotype was counted many times. This sequence joins TRBV20-1 and TRBJ1-5; TRBD1 agrees at 7 bases. From germline, CDR1 is DFQATT and CDR2 SNEGSKA (reference sequence). J gave up 6 bases and V 3 bases, and 8 bases lay outside the gene matches. The CDR3 sequence is 14 residues long. The CDR3 DNA sequence: TGCAGTGCTAGGCAGGGGGGGGCGCGTCAGCCCCAGCATTTT. Its protein product is CSARQGGARQPQHF.

This clonotype was seen only a few times. The chain couples TRBV9 to TRBJ2-3, with TRBD2 matching over 10 bases. Unmatched junction bases numbered 13, after V lost 0 bases and J lost 0 bases. Looked up from germline, CDR1 is SGDLS and CDR2 is YYNGEE. The CDR3 consists of 20 residues. The chain's CDR3 is CASSVAFRASGSVSTDTQYF. In nucleotides, the CDR3 is TGTGCCAGCAGCGTAGCTTTTAGGGCTAGCGGGAGCGTCAGCACAGATACGCAGTATTTT. Filled out from reference TRBV9 and TRBJ2-3, the complete variable domain reads DSGVTQTPKHLITATGQRVTLRCSPRSGDLSVYWYQQSLDQGLQFLIQYYNGEERAKGNILERFSAQQFPDLHSELNLSSLELGDSALYFCASSVAFRASGSVSTDTQYFGPGTRLTVL.

V usage is TRBV7-2 and J usage is TRBJ2-7, with D maybe TRBD2 (6 bases). This CDR3 has 18 amino acids. With 3 bases removed from V and 3 bases from J, the gap between germline ends came to 24 bases. CDR1 SGHTA and CDR2 FQGNSA come from the germline V gene. The CDR3 loop reads CASSFSTAGRGSFYEQYF. CDR3 nucleotide sequence: TGTGCCAGCAGCTTCTCAACGGCTGGGCGGGGAAGCTTCTACGAGCAGTACTTC.

J is TRBJ2-1 and V is TRBV15; 13 bases fit TRBD2. The CDR3 is 20 residues long. Germline assignment: CDR1 LNHNV and CDR2 YYDKDF (reference sequence). The J segment lost 4 bases and the V segment lost 0 bases, leaving 12 bases of the junction unmatched. CDR3 protein: CATSREALMGLAGRYNEQFF. CDR3 DNA: TGTGCCACCAGCAGAGAGGCCCTAATGGGACTAGCGGGGCGATACAATGAGCAGTTCTTC. Full variable domain (rest looked up from reference TRBV15 and TRBJ2-1): DAMVIQNPRYQVTQFGKPVTLSCSQTLNHNVMYWYQQKSSQAPKLLFHYYDKDFNNEADTPDNFQSRRPNTSFCFLDIRSPGLGDTAMYLCATSREALMGLAGRYNEQFFGPGTRLTVL.

This chain uses TRBV27 with TRBJ1-5; D is perhaps TRBD1 (6 bases). The CDR3 is made up of 14 amino acids. V was cut by 5 bases and J by 2 bases, with 10 bases left in between. CDR1 is MNHEY and CDR2 is SMNVEV in the germline V gene (reference sequence). The CDR3 region has the DNA TGTGCCAGCAGTCAAAACAGGGGCAATCAGCCCCAGCATTTT. Translated, it gives CASSQNRGNQPQHF.

This clonotype was seen a few times. The chain employs TRBV5-6 and TRBJ2-7; D possibly corresponds to TRBD2 (6 bases). Per germline, CDR1 SGHDT and CDR2 YYEEEE. Trimming removed 0 bases at V and 4 bases at J, with 17 bases between. The length of the CDR3 is 16 residues. The CDR3 region is CASSLDSQRVTYEQYF. In DNA form, the CDR3 reads TGTGCCAGCAGCTTGGATTCCCAGCGGGTTACGTACGAGCAGTACTTC.

This chain links TRBV19 with TRBJ1-2; 9 bases match TRBD1. Germline V lookup: CDR1 LNHDA, CDR2 SQIVND (reference sequence). V gave up 3 bases and J gave up 4 bases; unmatched junction bases: 6. This CDR3 is 15 amino acids long. CDR3 sequence: CASSISPDRGYGYTF. The CDR3 nucleotides are TGTGCCAGTAGTATCTCGCCGGACAGGGGCTATGGCTACACCTTC.

This chain connects TRBV20-1 to TRBJ1-1, with TRBD1 identical over 9 bases. J lost 5 bases, V lost 3 bases, and 7 bases had no gene match. Germline V CDR1 and CDR2: DFQATT, SNEGSKA (reference sequence). This CDR3 comprises 14 residues. This CDR3 is CSARRGQGVTEAFF. As DNA, the CDR3 is TGCAGTGCTAGGCGGGGACAGGGTGTTACTGAAGCTTTCTTT.

The chain is built from TRBV19 and TRBJ2-7; the match to TRBD1 covers 7 bases. With 2 bases clipped from V and 2 bases from J, the junction kept 15 bases outside the gene matches. This CDR3 comprises 18 residues. Germline lookup yields CDR1 LNHDA and CDR2 SQIVND (reference sequence). Here the CDR3 reads CASSIRGGWDRATYEQYF. CDR3 DNA: TGTGCCAGTAGTATAAGAGGAGGCTGGGACAGAGCCACCTACGAGCAGTACTTC.

CDR3 sequence reads: CATSSGPSYEQYF. In DNA form, the CDR3 reads TGTGCCACCAGCAGTGGGCCTTCCTACGAGCAGTACTTC. The chain combines TRBV15 with TRBJ2-7, with no clear D. The CDR3 totals 13 residues. V lost 3 bases and J lost 1, with 7 bases in between. Germline V lookup: CDR1 LNHNV, CDR2 YYDKDF (reference sequence).

This clonotype occurred a few times. V is TRBV20-1 and J is TRBJ2-7; 13 bases align to TRBD2. CDR3 length: 18 residues. The germline V gene has CDR1 DFQATT and CDR2 SNEGSKA (reference sequence). V dropped 3 bases and J dropped 0; count of bases not matched to a gene: 11. CDR3 protein: CSASVPGLAGSDSYEQYF. CDR3 coding DNA: TGCAGTGCTAGCGTACCGGGACTAGCGGGATCGGACTCCTACGAGCAGTACTTC.

The V and J genes are TRBV20-1 and TRBJ2-5, with unresolved D. Germline CDR1 and CDR2: DFQATT and SNEGSKA (reference sequence). This CDR3 contains 12 residues. Trimming removed 5 bases at V and 1 base at J, with 8 bases between. CDR3 in DNA: TGCAGTGCTCACAGCACCCAAGAGACCCAGTACTTC. Its protein is CSAHSTQETQYF.

V is TRBV11-2 and J is TRBJ2-7, with D perhaps being TRBD1 or TRBD2 (5 bases each). The CDR3 is made up of 15 amino acids. The ends were cut back, 5 bases at V and 0 bases at J, with 14 bases in the middle. In germline, CDR1 is SGHAT, CDR2 FQNNGV. The CDR3 DNA follows: TGTGCCAGCAGCCTTTACCGGGACGGCTCCTACGAGCAGTACTTC. Protein product: CASSLYRDGSYEQYF.

This clonotype showed up just a few times. The chain employs TRBV12-5 and TRBJ1-5, with D uncertain. Trimming took 6 bases from V and 2 from J, leaving 14 bases between them. This CDR3 is built from 15 residues. In germline, CDR1 is LGHNT, CDR2 FRNRAP. CDR3 sequence reads: CASGETLEGNQPQHF. DNA for the CDR3: TGTGCTAGTGGGGAAACGCTGGAGGGCAATCAGCCCCAGCATTTT.

J is TRBJ2-5 and V is TRBV5-1, with TRBD2 as a possible D gene (6 bases). The J call may be mistaken, given a closer DNA end match to TRBJ2-7. The CDR3 sequence is 13 residues long. The V gene's germline CDR1 is SGHRS and CDR2 YFSETQ. The CDR3: CASRAGRPYEQYF. Here the CDR3 DNA reads TGCGCCAGCAGAGCCGGGAGACCCTACGAGCAGTACTTC.

The chain carries TRBV10-3 and TRBJ1-2; the match to TRBD1 covers 7 bases. Unmatched junction bases numbered 5, after V lost 3 bases and J lost 4 bases. Looked up from germline, CDR1 is ENHRY and CDR2 is SYGVKD. The CDR3 totals 14 residues. CDR3 loop: CAISDRQGSYGYTF. CDR3 nucleotide sequence: TGTGCCATCAGTGATAGACAGGGATCCTATGGCTACACCTTC.

This clonotype occurred a few times. The rearrangement uses TRBV4-1 and TRBJ1-2; D unresolved. V was cut by 0 bases and J by 7 bases, with 6 bases left in between. Germline V CDR1 and CDR2: MGHRA, YSYEKL. The CDR3 spans 12 residues. The CDR3 region is CASSQEGGGYTF. The CDR3 coding sequence is TGCGCCAGCAGCCAAGAGGGAGGTGGCTACACCTTC.

This clonotype was counted at least ten times. The V and J genes are TRBV12-3 or TRBV12-4 and TRBJ2-7, with a possible D match to TRBD2 (5 bases). The ends were cut back, 3 bases at V and 6 bases at J, with 12 bases in the middle. CDR3 length: 13 residues. In DNA form, the CDR3 reads TGTGCCAGCAGTTTGTTCGGGGTCCCCGAGCAGTACTTC. This gives the protein CASSLFGVPEQYF.